One and the same sample provided the 14 T cell receptor beta chains below, sequenced in a study of vaccination effects on CD4 cells after COVID-19. This table comes from immunoSEQ multiplex PCR, and its TCRdb copy is limited to in-frame clones, with some not included. The sample consists of roughly 36,000 clones, 65% to 75% of them appearing once. These receptors have no identified antigens. Upon completion of 10 days in culture, CD4+ T cells were isolated. The specimen comprised CD4+ T cells from PBMCs cultured without peptide, sampled before COVID-19 vaccination. These receptors were obtained from a human donor who received a COVID-19 vaccine.

This chain links TRBV7-9 with TRBJ1-1; D ambiguous. The ends were cut back, 2 bases at V and 1 base at J, with 11 bases in the middle. The CDR3 has 15 residues. Germline CDR1 SEHNR, CDR2 FQNEAQ (reference sequence). In DNA form, the CDR3 reads TGTGCCAGCAGCTTAATCGGCAGGTCGAACACTGAAGCTTTCTTT. Its protein product is CASSLIGRSNTEAFF.

The chain is built from TRBV3-1 (or the pseudogene TRBV3-2) and TRBJ1-1, with D possibly TRBD1 on 6 matching bases. This CDR3 is 14 amino acids long. Germline values: CDR1 LGHDT, CDR2 YNNKEL (reference sequence). V shed 6 bases and J shed 1 base, with 12 bases lying between them. The chain's CDR3 is CASSRIQGNTEAFF. The CDR3 DNA sequence: TGTGCCAGCAGTCGGATACAGGGGAACACTGAAGCTTTCTTT.

The V call is TRBV2, the J call TRBJ2-7; 7 bases are shared with TRBD2. V lost 6 bases, J lost 5 bases, and 4 bases stayed unmatched. CDR1 SNHLY and CDR2 FYNNEI come from the germline V gene. The length of the CDR3 is 12 residues. The DNA of the CDR3 is TGTGCCAGCAGCCGGGAGGCGGACGAGCAGTACTTC. It yields the protein CASSREADEQYF.

The chain is built from TRBV5-1 and TRBJ1-1; no reliable D call. Per germline, CDR1 SGHRS and CDR2 YFSETQ. The V end was cut by 5 bases, the J end by 3 bases, with 11 bases between. The CDR3 sequence is 13 residues long. This CDR3 reads CASREGSHTEAFF. In nucleotides, the CDR3 is TGCGCCAGCAGAGAGGGAAGTCACACTGAAGCTTTCTTT.

This clone was counted a single time. The rearrangement joins TRBV5-4 to TRBJ2-6; D unresolved. There are 15 residues in the CDR3. Trimming took 0 bases from V and 0 from J, leaving 4 bases between them. CDR1 is SGHNT and CDR2 is YYREEE in the germline V gene (reference sequence). CDR3 sequence reads: CASSLGSSGANVLTF. The CDR3, as DNA: TGTGCCAGCAGCTTGGGAAGCTCTGGGGCCAACGTCCTGACTTTC.

A few counts support this clone. The chain links TRBV7-9 to TRBJ1-2; D is undetermined. V dropped 4 bases and J dropped 4 bases, with 13 bases sitting between them. The CDR3 loop spans 14 amino acids. Germline assignment: CDR1 SEHNR and CDR2 FQNEAQ (reference sequence). Here the CDR3 reads CASSSGETSYGYTF. DNA for the CDR3: TGTGCCAGCAGCTCCGGAGAGACTAGCTATGGCTACACCTTC.

The J gene is TRBJ2-2, the V gene TRBV5-1; D gene ambiguous. Germline V gene data show CDR1 as SGHRS and CDR2 as YFSETQ. V shed 7 bases and J shed 3 bases, with 16 bases lying between them. The CDR3 spans 15 residues. CDR3 region: CASSPFEADTGELFF. The CDR3 region has the DNA TGCGCCAGCTCCCCCTTCGAGGCGGACACCGGGGAGCTGTTTTTT. Combining the CDR3 with reference TRBV5-1 and TRBJ2-2 gives the whole variable domain KAGVTQTPRYLIKTRGQQVTLSCSPISGHRSVSWYQQTPGQGLQFLFEYFSETQRNKGNFPGRFSGRQFSNSRSEMNVSTLELGDSALYLCASSPFEADTGELFFGEGSRLTVL.

This chain joins TRBV7-3 and TRBJ2-1; D tentatively reads TRBD1 or TRBD2 (5 bases each). Germline CDR1 SGHTA, CDR2 FQGTGA. V was clipped by 2 bases and J by 9 bases, with 8 bases between them. This CDR3 region has 12 residues. Here the CDR3 reads CASSLGGGEQFF. The CDR3 region has the DNA TGTGCCAGCAGCTTAGGGGGTGGTGAGCAGTTCTTC.

The gene calls are TRBV19 and TRBJ1-5; D not resolved. The CDR3 length is 13 residues. Trimming stripped 7 bases from V and 3 bases from J, with 10 bases between. The germline V gene has CDR1 LNHDA and CDR2 SQIVND (reference sequence). CDR3 bases: TGTGCCAGTAATGCGGTTTTCAATCAGCCCCAGCATTTT. The encoded protein is CASNAVFNQPQHF.

The chain links TRBV7-9 to TRBJ2-5; TRBD2 matches at 9 bases. The CDR3 loop spans 16 amino acids. With V trimmed by 2 bases and J by 3 bases, 7 bases remained unmatched. The germline V gene has CDR1 SEHNR and CDR2 FQNEAQ (reference sequence). CDR3 sequence (DNA): TGTGCCAGCAGCTTAAAGGGCGGGAGGGCCAAAGAGACCCAGTACTTC. It encodes CASSLKGGRAKETQYF.

This CDR3 reads CASSLRRADSPLHF. In DNA, the CDR3 is TGTGCCAGCAGTTTGCGCAGGGCGGATTCACCCCTCCACTTT. The genes are TRBV27 and TRBJ1-6; weak D call: TRBD1 (5 bases). Germline V lookup: CDR1 MNHEY, CDR2 SMNVEV (reference sequence). This CDR3 region has 14 residues. V lost 3 bases and J lost 8, with 11 bases in between.

The V and J genes are TRBV28 and TRBJ1-2; no firm D call. V lost 5 bases to trimming and J lost 6 bases, with 16 bases between them. Germline loops: CDR1 MDHEN, CDR2 SYDVKM. CDR3 length equals 14 residues. The CDR3 loop is CASSPPGLHNGYTF. The CDR3 DNA sequence: TGTGCCAGCAGTCCCCCGGGTCTTCACAATGGCTACACCTTC.

This chain uses TRBV4-2 with TRBJ1-3; D may be TRBD1 (5 bases). The CDR3 length is 19 residues. The germline CDR1 and CDR2 sequences are LGHNA and YNFKEQ. The germline V and J ends were trimmed by 4 bases and 0 bases, with 22 bases remaining between them. Here the CDR3 DNA reads TGTGCCAGCAGCCCCTCTCCCCGGGGACGGATCTTCTCTGGAAACACCATATATTTT. Translating gives CASSPSPRGRIFSGNTIYF.

The V gene is TRBV18, the J gene TRBJ2-1; 8 positions match TRBD2. V lost 3 bases, J lost 5 bases, and 6 bases stayed unmatched. CDR1 is KGHSH and CDR2 is LQKENI in the germline V gene. The CDR3 length is 15 residues. The CDR3 nucleotides read TGTGCCAGCTCACCTCTCGGTAGCGGGAACAATGAGCAGTTCTTC. Encoded protein: CASSPLGSGNNEQFF. The whole variable domain, remainder taken from reference TRBV18 and TRBJ2-1, is NAGVMQNPRHLVRRRGQEARLRCSPMKGHSHVYWYRQLPEEGLKFMVYLQKENIIDESGMPKERFSAEFPKEGPSILRIQQVVRGDSAAYFCASSPLGSGNNEQFFGPGTRLTVL.